The 21 T cell receptor beta chains in this list originate from one sample, sequenced in a study of T-cell reconstitution after alpha-beta-depleted transplantation in children. Preparing the TCRbeta library involved the use of unique molecular identifiers. One entry per CDR3 protein, called by TCRdb with MiXCR from the PCR reads. Of about 230,000 distinct CDR3 sequences in the sample, around 9.7% are singletons; the top ten hold 5% to 5.5%. The source was PBMCs from the stem cell graft donor, collected from the stem cell graft. These TCRs come from a human donor who donated a stem cell graft to a child with SCID.

This clonotype was seen more than once but under ten times. This chain connects TRBV10-3 to TRBJ1-1; possibly TRBD1 for D (5 bases). The germline V gene encodes CDR1 ENHRY and CDR2 SYGVKD. The CDR3 is 13 amino acids. The V and J ends lost 4 bases and 1 base respectively, with 7 bases between them. Here the CDR3 reads CAISGTPNTEAFF. CDR3 sequence (DNA): TGTGCCATCAGTGGGACACCGAACACTGAAGCTTTCTTT.

Many counts were recorded for this clonotype. This chain joins TRBV12-3 or TRBV12-4 and TRBJ2-2; D might be TRBD2 (5 bases). The CDR3 runs to 14 residues. V lost 6 bases and J lost 1, with 9 bases in between. The CDR3: CASRRSGNTGELFF. CDR3 DNA sequence: TGTGCCAGCAGGCGCAGCGGGAACACCGGGGAGCTGTTTTTT.

There are many counts of this clonotype. J is TRBJ1-2 and V is TRBV6-6; D gene uncertain. The V gene's germline CDR1 is MNHNY and CDR2 SVGAGI (reference sequence). V was clipped by 8 bases and J by 3 bases, with 10 bases between them. The CDR3 extends over 12 amino acids. The CDR3 here is CASGWGDYGYTF. CDR3 coding DNA: TGTGCCAGCGGGTGGGGAGACTATGGCTACACCTTC.

This clonotype was detected many times. The chain joins TRBV5-5 to TRBJ1-6; perhaps TRBD1 as D (5 bases). Germline CDR1 and CDR2: SGHKS and YYEKEE (reference sequence). V gave up 2 bases and J gave up 6 bases, with 9 bases separating them. This CDR3 has 14 residues. CDR3: CASSFQGGNSPLHF. DNA for the CDR3: TGTGCCAGCAGCTTCCAGGGCGGTAATTCACCCCTCCACTTT.

This clonotype came up many times. This chain connects TRBV2 to TRBJ1-2, with TRBD1 identical over 8 bases. V lost 5 bases, J lost 3 bases, and 5 bases stayed unmatched. CDR1 and CDR2 (germline): SNHLY, FYNNEI. The CDR3 runs 14 residues. Written as DNA, the CDR3 is TGTGCCAGCAGTTATGACAGGGGTGACTATGGCTACACCTTC. Translating gives CASSYDRGDYGYTF.

This clonotype was found many times. The chain recombines TRBV12-3 or TRBV12-4 with TRBJ2-3, with D perhaps TRBD1 (6 bases). Trimming cost V 5 bases and J 8 bases, with 17 bases left between them. The CDR3 consists of 14 residues. CDR3 residues: CASSGNRVSATQYF. The CDR3 DNA is TGTGCCAGCAGTGGTAACAGGGTGAGCGCTACGCAGTATTTT.

This clonotype appeared many times. The chain combines TRBV3-1 with TRBJ1-1, with D uncertain. Germline CDR1 is LGHDT and CDR2 is YNNKEL (reference sequence). Trimming shortened V by 0 bases and J by 2 bases, and 13 bases separated the two germline ends. The CDR3 extends over 16 amino acids. The CDR3 DNA follows: TGTGCCAGCAGCCAAGATAGTGGGAACAGTAACACTGAAGCTTTCTTT. This sequence encodes CASSQDSGNSNTEAFF.

At least ten counts were recorded for this clonotype. The chain uses TRBV12-3 or TRBV12-4 and TRBJ1-6; 8 nucleotides agree with TRBD1. The CDR3 consists of 14 residues. V trimming: 7 bases; J trimming: 10 bases; junction bases outside the gene matches: 9. The CDR3: CASTIDRGRSPLHF. DNA for the CDR3: TGTGCCAGCACCATCGACAGGGGAAGGTCACCCCTCCACTTT.

This chain links TRBV18 with TRBJ2-3, with D uncertain. Germline CDR1 KGHSH, CDR2 LQKENI. The V end was cut by 0 bases, the J end by 0 bases, with 10 bases between. This CDR3 has 16 residues. The CDR3 is CASSPPITASTDTQYF. The CDR3 DNA reads as TGTGCCAGCTCACCACCTATCACAGCTAGCACAGATACGCAGTATTTT.

This clonotype was observed at least ten times. J is TRBJ2-7 and V is TRBV5-1; a possible D gene is TRBD1 (6 bases). V was shortened by 4 bases and J by 2 bases, with 16 bases between the two germline ends. This CDR3 contains 15 residues. Germline assignment: CDR1 SGHRS and CDR2 YFSETQ. The CDR3 reads CASSTGWTEAYEQYF. CDR3 nucleotide sequence: TGCGCCAGCAGCACGGGCTGGACAGAAGCCTACGAGCAGTACTTC.

The sample holds many counts of this clonotype. The chain uses TRBV7-3 and TRBJ1-1; TRBD1 aligns across 8 bases. Germline V CDR1 and CDR2: SGHTA, FQGTGA. The CDR3 consists of 15 residues. Germline trimming cut 5 bases from V and 2 bases from J; bases unmatched to any gene: 7. The CDR3: CASSPQTGDNTEAFF. The DNA for the CDR3 is TGTGCCAGCAGCCCTCAGACAGGGGATAACACTGAAGCTTTCTTT. The entire variable domain, with the rest obtained from reference TRBV7-3 and TRBJ1-1, is as follows: GAGVSQTPSNKVTEKGKYVELRCDPISGHTALYWYRQSLGQGPEFLIYFQGTGAADDSGLPNDRFFAVRPEGSVSTLKIQRTERGDSAVYLCASSPQTGDNTEAFFGQGTRLTVV.

The sample holds many counts of this clonotype. The chain has TRBV6-1 and TRBJ1-5; 11 bases are a match to TRBD1. CDR3 length: 15 amino acids. V trimming: 6 bases; J trimming: 4 bases; junction bases outside the gene matches: 5. The germline gives CDR1 MNHNS, CDR2 SASEGT. CDR3 region: CASSRGTGGNQPQHF. CDR3 in DNA: TGTGCCAGCAGCCGGGGGACAGGGGGTAATCAGCCCCAGCATTTT.

At least ten counts were recorded for this clonotype. This chain joins TRBV29-1 and TRBJ2-7, with D possibly matching TRBD2 (5 bases). The CDR3 loop spans 13 amino acids. Trimming cost V 3 bases and J 2 bases, with 11 bases left between them. The germline V gene encodes CDR1 SQVTM and CDR2 ANQGSEA. The CDR3 reads CSVETDGTYEQYF. For the CDR3, the DNA is TGCAGCGTTGAGACCGACGGGACCTACGAGCAGTACTTC.

This clonotype showed up many times. The V and J genes are TRBV5-6 and TRBJ1-2; D may be TRBD1 (5 bases). Per the germline V gene, CDR1 is SGHDT and CDR2 is YYEEEE. This CDR3 is 15 amino acids long. Trimming removed 5 bases from V and 4 bases from J, with 18 bases in between. CDR3 amino acids: CASSPTGAGSYGYTF. The CDR3 bases are TGTGCCAGCAGTCCTACAGGCGCTGGGAGCTATGGCTACACCTTC.

This clonotype was observed a few times. The chain couples TRBV20-1 to TRBJ1-1; D is undetermined. The length of the CDR3 is 13 residues. With 4 bases removed from V and 3 bases from J, the gap between germline ends came to 12 bases. The germline gives CDR1 DFQATT, CDR2 SNEGSKA (reference sequence). The CDR3 sequence: CSANRNRDTEAFF. The CDR3 DNA follows: TGCAGTGCTAACCGCAACCGGGACACTGAAGCTTTCTTT.

This clonotype was recorded many times. V is TRBV20-1 and J is TRBJ1-2, with D possibly being TRBD1 (5 bases). The germline V gene encodes CDR1 DFQATT and CDR2 SNEGSKA (reference sequence). CDR3 length: 14 residues. Deletions cut 0 bases from V and 3 bases from J, with 11 bases between. The CDR3 loop is CSAREFPGDYGYTF. CDR3 DNA: TGCAGTGCTAGAGAATTTCCGGGGGACTATGGCTACACCTTC.

At least ten counts were recorded for this clonotype. The chain combines TRBV5-1 with TRBJ1-2; maybe TRBD1 (5 bases). The CDR3 has 12 amino acids. CDR1 is SGHRS and CDR2 is YFSETQ in the germline V gene. V lost 4 bases and J lost 8, with 12 bases in between. This CDR3 reads CASSPDNWGYTF. In nucleotides, the CDR3 is TGCGCCAGCAGCCCGGACAACTGGGGCTACACCTTC. The entire variable domain, with the rest obtained from reference TRBV5-1 and TRBJ1-2, is as follows: KAGVTQTPRYLIKTRGQQVTLSCSPISGHRSVSWYQQTPGQGLQFLFEYFSETQRNKGNFPGRFSGRQFSNSRSEMNVSTLELGDSALYLCASSPDNWGYTFGSGTRLTVV.

In its sample, this clonotype was seen many times. The chain is built from TRBV5-1 and TRBJ1-5; tentatively, D is TRBD1 (5 bases). This CDR3 is built from 14 residues. V was shortened by 0 bases and J by 6 bases, with 10 bases between the two germline ends. The germline V gene encodes CDR1 SGHRS and CDR2 YFSETQ. The CDR3 DNA reads TGCGCCAGCAGCTTGGGAGTAGGGGCTCAGCCCCAGCATTTT. Protein sequence: CASSLGVGAQPQHF.

Details on this clonotype: One end of the junction does not line up with germline, which may come from a read error. Here the CDR3 DNA reads TGCAATGCTAGTTCCCCTCGGGGCCCCTACGAGCAGTACTTC. Protein sequence: CNASSPRGPYEQYF. This rearrangement joins TRBV20-1 to TRBJ2-7; D possibly uses TRBD1 or TRBD2 (5 bases each). This CDR3 has 14 amino acids. Germline assignment: CDR1 DFQATT and CDR2 SNEGSKA (reference sequence).

This clonotype occurred many times. V is TRBV20-1 and J is TRBJ2-3; 10 nucleotides agree with TRBD1. The germline CDR1 and CDR2 sequences are DFQATT and SNEGSKA (reference sequence). After removal of 1 base from V and 1 base from J, the junction contained 2 bases not matched to a gene. CDR3 size: 15 residues. CDR3 sequence reads: CSARGDRGRTDTQYF. CDR3 coding DNA: TGCAGTGCTAGAGGGGACAGGGGACGCACAGATACGCAGTATTTT.

This clonotype was seen ten or more times. The chain combines TRBV5-1 with TRBJ2-3; possibly TRBD2 for D (6 bases). The V end was cut by 4 bases, the J end by 2 bases, with 20 bases between. This CDR3 has 17 residues. Germline CDR1 SGHRS, CDR2 YFSETQ. CDR3 loop: CASSPGVSSVFTDTQYF. The CDR3 DNA reads TGCGCCAGCAGCCCGGGGGTATCTAGCGTCTTCACAGATACGCAGTATTTT.